The next 12 T cell receptor beta chains were all read from a single sample in a study of cytomegalovirus exposure and HLA in healthy donors. Some clones are missing from TCRdb's copy, which holds only in-frame ones; the method was immunoSEQ multiplex PCR. The sample carries about 74,000 clones, 94% recorded once. The source material was PBMCs. Receptors originate from a woman in her late teens or twenties in good health and CMV-seropositive.

This sequence joins TRBV5-8 and TRBJ2-5, with 10 bases fitting TRBD1. Germline lookup yields CDR1 SGHTS and CDR2 YDEGEE. The CDR3 is made up of 15 amino acids. V lost 3 bases to trimming and J lost 5 bases; unmatched junction nucleotides: 7. The DNA for the CDR3 is TGTGCCAGCAGCTCGCGGACAGGGGGTGGGGAGACCCAGTACTTC. This sequence encodes CASSSRTGGGETQYF.

J is TRBJ2-7 and V is TRBV4-2; 13 bases are shared with TRBD2. This CDR3 spans 17 amino acids. CDR1 is LGHNA and CDR2 is YNFKEQ in the germline V gene. V lost 0 bases and J lost 4; bases outside the gene matches: 6. CDR3 sequence: CASSQEVLAGGVYEQYF. In nucleotides, the CDR3 is TGTGCCAGCAGCCAAGAGGTACTAGCGGGGGGGGTATACGAGCAGTACTTC.

The gene calls are TRBV6-5 and TRBJ2-4, with D maybe TRBD1 (5 bases). The CDR3 loop spans 15 amino acids. Between the trimmed V and J ends, which lost 0 bases and 5 bases, there was a span of 11 bases. Germline lookup yields CDR1 MNHEY and CDR2 SVGAGI. CDR3 nucleotide sequence: TGTGCCAGCAGTTACTCGAAGGGGTGGGAAAACATTCAGTACTTC. This sequence encodes CASSYSKGWENIQYF.

The gene calls are TRBV30 and TRBJ2-7; weak D call: TRBD2 (5 bases). V was clipped by 0 bases and J by 3 bases, with 9 bases between them. Germline CDR1 is GTSNPN and CDR2 is SVGIG (reference sequence). The CDR3 spans 13 residues. The CDR3 loop reads CAWSVSSSYEQYF. The CDR3 DNA follows: TGTGCCTGGAGTGTTTCTAGCAGCTACGAGCAGTACTTC.

The genes are TRBV6-4 and TRBJ2-3; 7 bases are shared with TRBD2. The V gene's germline CDR1 is MRHNA and CDR2 SNTAGT. Trimming removed 6 bases from V and 0 bases from J; junction bases left unmatched: 3. This CDR3 region has 14 residues. CDR3 region: CASRVLASTDTQYF. The CDR3 nucleotides are TGTGCCAGCAGGGTACTAGCGAGCACAGATACGCAGTATTTT.

This chain uses TRBV7-9 with TRBJ2-7; TRBD1 matches 8 bases. CDR3 length: 17 residues. Germline-derived CDR1 and CDR2 are SEHNR and FQNEAQ (reference sequence). The J segment lost 0 bases and the V segment lost 1 base, leaving 8 bases of the junction unmatched. CDR3 region: CASSLGVGTGFSYEQYF. Here the CDR3 DNA reads TGTGCCAGCAGCTTAGGCGTTGGGACAGGTTTCTCCTACGAGCAGTACTTC.

This chain's CDR3 is CASINTGKMYEQYF. CDR3 DNA sequence: TGTGCCAGCATAAATACGGGGAAAATGTACGAGCAGTACTTC. V and J are TRBV6-6 and TRBJ2-7; D possibly corresponds to TRBD2 (5 bases). The CDR3 runs to 14 residues. The germline CDR1 and CDR2 sequences are MNHNY and SVGAGI (reference sequence). V dropped 7 bases and J dropped 4 bases, with 17 bases sitting between them.

About this clone itself: Distinct nucleotide sequences in the sample also encode this CDR3. This chain uses TRBV5-1 with TRBJ1-3; TRBD1 matches at 7 bases. V lost 3 bases to trimming and J lost 1 base; unmatched junction nucleotides: 1. The CDR3 covers 14 residues. The germline V gene has CDR1 SGHRS and CDR2 YFSETQ. CDR3 protein: CASSSTGSGNTIYF. As DNA, the CDR3 is TGCGCCAGCAGCTCGACAGGGTCTGGAAACACCATATATTTT.

The rearrangement links TRBV5-1 to TRBJ1-5, with D unclear. CDR1 is SGHRS, CDR2 YFSETQ, per germline. CDR3 length equals 15 residues. V was pared by 0 bases and J by 3 bases, with 10 bases between. The DNA for the CDR3 is TGCGCCAGCAGCTTGGGGTTGCAGAACAATCAGCCCCAGCATTTT. Protein product: CASSLGLQNNQPQHF.

The chain links TRBV21-1 to TRBJ2-5; TRBD1 was called by the table and not checked on the DNA. TRBV21-1 is a pseudogene locus. CDR3 length: 17 amino acids. The CDR3 DNA is TGTGCCAGCAGCAGAACCGGGACAGGGTGCCCCCGGGAGACCCAGTACTTC. Protein product: CASSRTGTGCPRETQYF.

The chain carries TRBV10-2 and TRBJ2-5, with D possibly TRBD2 on 6 matching bases. Germline CDR1 WSHSY, CDR2 SAAADI. Trimming pared 1 base from V and 1 base from J, leaving 10 bases between. CDR3 length equals 15 residues. The CDR3 nucleotides are TGCGCCAGCAGTGAGTTGATGGGGGGCCAAGAGACCCAGTACTTC. Its translation: CASSELMGGQETQYF.

V and J are TRBV15 and TRBJ2-7, with D possibly being TRBD1 (6 bases). V gave up 5 bases and J gave up 12 bases, with 20 bases separating them. This CDR3 has 13 amino acids. CDR1 and CDR2 from the germline V gene are LNHNV and YYDKDF (reference sequence). The CDR3 nucleotides are TGTGCCACCAGCGTCTATTACAGGGACCTCAGGTACTTC. This gives the protein CATSVYYRDLRYF.